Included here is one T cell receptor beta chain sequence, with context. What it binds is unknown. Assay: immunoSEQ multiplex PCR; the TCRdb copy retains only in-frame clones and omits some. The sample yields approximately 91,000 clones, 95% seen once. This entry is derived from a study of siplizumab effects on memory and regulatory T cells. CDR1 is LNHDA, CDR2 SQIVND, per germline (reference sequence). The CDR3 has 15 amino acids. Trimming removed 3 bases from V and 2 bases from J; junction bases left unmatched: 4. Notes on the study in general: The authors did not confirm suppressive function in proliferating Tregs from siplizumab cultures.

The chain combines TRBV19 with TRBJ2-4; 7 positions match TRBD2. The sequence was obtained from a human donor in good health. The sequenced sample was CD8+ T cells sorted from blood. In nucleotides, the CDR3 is TGTGCCAGTAGTATGGAGGGAGGGACCAAAAACATTCAGTACTTC. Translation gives CASSMEGGTKNIQYF.